Reported below is one T cell receptor beta chain. The record originates from a study of cytomegalovirus exposure and HLA in healthy donors. It was with 60 Vbeta and 13 Jbeta primers that the PCR ran. TCRdb keeps only in-frame clones here, not all; method: immunoSEQ multiplex PCR. The table has roughly 170,000 clones, around four fifths seen once. The V gene's germline CDR1 is MNHNY and CDR2 SVGAGI (reference sequence). The CDR3 runs to 11 residues. V was pared by 8 bases and J by 9 bases, with 8 bases between. The genes are TRBV6-6 and TRBJ1-6; tentatively, D is TRBD1 (5 bases). This TCR came from a girl aged 10 to 17 in good health and CMV-seropositive. Sequences were obtained from PBMCs. The CDR3 loop is CASRQTSPLHF. The CDR3 bases are TGTGCCAGCCGACAGACTTCACCCCTCCACTTT.